These 21 T cell receptor beta chains came from one sample sequenced in a study of shared clonotypes between healthy human individuals. Some clones are missing from TCRdb's copy, which holds only in-frame ones; the method was immunoSEQ multiplex PCR. This sample has 2 million or so clones, with approximately 95% found just once. The source material was naive CD4+ T cells sorted from blood. The subset: CD45RA+ positively selected. The receptors stem from a young man in good health.

The chain recombines TRBV6-5 with TRBJ2-2, with 12 bases that match TRBD1. The CDR3 consists of 16 residues. V lost 4 bases to trimming and J lost 7 bases; unmatched junction nucleotides: 7. CDR1 is MNHEY, CDR2 SVGAGI, per germline. Written as DNA, the CDR3 is TGTGCCAGCAGTTCCCGTGGGACAGGGGGCATCGGGGAGCTGTTTTTT. Its translation is CASSSRGTGGIGELFF.

The chain employs TRBV5-8 and TRBJ2-7; tentatively, D is TRBD2 (5 bases). Germline CDR1 is SGHTS and CDR2 is YDEGEE. The CDR3 consists of 15 residues. The V end was cut by 4 bases, the J end by 0 bases, with 14 bases between. The CDR3 DNA is TGTGCCAGCAGCGTTCCGGGATTTAGCTCCTACGAGCAGTACTTC. It codes for CASSVPGFSSYEQYF. The full variable domain, rest sourced from reference TRBV5-8 and TRBJ2-7, is EAGVTQSPTHLIKTRGQQATLRCSPISGHTSVYWYQQALGLGLQFLLWYDEGEERNRGNFPPRFSGRQFPNYSSELNVNALELEDSALYLCASSVPGFSSYEQYFGPGTRLTVT.

Worth noting for this clone: Other DNA sequences of this sample code for an identical CDR3. The rearrangement uses TRBV7-2 and TRBJ1-3; TRBD1 aligns across 9 bases. Germline trimming cut 1 base from V and 2 bases from J; bases unmatched to any gene: 0. Germline loops: CDR1 SGHTA, CDR2 FQGNSA. This CDR3 is 15 amino acids long. The CDR3 nucleotides are TGTGCCAGCAGCTTAGACAGGGGGCCTGGAAACACCATATATTTT. Translation: CASSLDRGPGNTIYF. The whole variable domain, filled in from reference TRBV7-2 and TRBJ1-3, reads GAGVSQSPSNKVTEKGKDVELRCDPISGHTALYWYRQSLGQGLEFLIYFQGNSAPDKSGLPSDRFSAERTGGSVSTLTIQRTQQEDSAVYLCASSLDRGPGNTIYFGEGSWLTVV.

V and J are TRBV6-1 and TRBJ2-2; a possible D gene is TRBD1 (7 bases). Germline values: CDR1 MNHNS, CDR2 SASEGT. Trimming removed 6 bases at V and 0 bases at J, with 11 bases between. The CDR3 is 15 residues long. For the CDR3, the DNA is TGTGCCAGCAGCAGGGGGGACACGAACACCGGGGAGCTGTTTTTT. Translation: CASSRGDTNTGELFF.

The CDR3 reads CASSPLTVWGQKLFF. The CDR3 DNA is TGCGCCAGCAGCCCCTTGACAGTGTGGGGTCAAAAACTGTTTTTT. The rearrangement links TRBV4-1 to TRBJ1-4, with D tentatively TRBD1 (5 bases). Trimming pared 4 bases from V and 9 bases from J, leaving 18 bases between. Germline CDR1 is MGHRA and CDR2 is YSYEKL. The CDR3 runs to 15 residues.

The genes are TRBV28 and TRBJ2-7, with 9 bases that match TRBD1. CDR1 MDHEN and CDR2 SYDVKM come from the germline V gene. The V gene end was trimmed by 5 bases and the J gene end by 7 bases; junction bases not matched to a gene: 12. CDR3 length: 15 residues. As DNA, the CDR3 is TGTGCCAGCAGTCTACTGACAGGGGGAGCTTGGGAGCAGTACTTC. Translated: CASSLLTGGAWEQYF.

V and J are TRBV5-4 and TRBJ2-3, with 9 nucleotides matching TRBD2. This CDR3 has 16 amino acids. Germline V gene sequence: CDR1 SGHNT, CDR2 YYREEE (reference sequence). V dropped 6 bases and J dropped 6; count of bases not matched to a gene: 14. Here the CDR3 DNA reads TGTGCCAGCACCGAGGTTAGCGGGGGCCCTCGCGATACGCAGTATTTT. It translates to CASTEVSGGPRDTQYF.

The rearrangement joins TRBV6-5 to TRBJ2-7; TRBD2 aligns across 7 bases. The V and J ends lost 3 bases and 11 bases, in that order; junction bases with no gene match: 7. CDR3 size: 12 residues. The germline V gene has CDR1 MNHEY and CDR2 SVGAGI. The CDR3 nucleotides are TGTGCCAGCAGTTATGCCGGGACTACCGAGTACTTC. Translation: CASSYAGTTEYF.

About this clone: This CDR3 is also generated by other DNA sequences in the sample. The genes are TRBV20-1 and TRBJ1-1; no reliable D call. V was cut by 3 bases and J by 2 bases, with 1 base left in between. The CDR3 sequence is 10 residues long. Looked up from germline, CDR1 is DFQATT and CDR2 is SNEGSKA (reference sequence). CDR3 sequence (DNA): TGCAGTGCTAGCAACACTGAAGCTTTCTTT. Its protein product is CSASNTEAFF.

The chain links TRBV10-1 to TRBJ2-2; 8 positions match TRBD1. CDR3 length: 14 amino acids. J gave up 4 bases and V 8 bases, and 6 bases lay outside the gene matches. Germline lookup yields CDR1 WNHNN and CDR2 SYGVQD (reference sequence). The CDR3 spells CASGQGQSTGELFF. The CDR3 DNA reads as TGCGCCAGCGGACAGGGTCAAAGCACCGGGGAGCTGTTTTTT.

This chain uses TRBV18 with TRBJ1-3; D is undetermined. Trimming stripped 3 bases from V and 0 bases from J, with 12 bases between. The CDR3 totals 16 residues. Germline-derived CDR1 and CDR2 are KGHSH and LQKENI. Here the CDR3 DNA reads TGTGCCAGCTCACCGATGGAGGGCAGCTCTGGAAACACCATATATTTT. It specifies CASSPMEGSSGNTIYF.

This clone has just one count. The same CDR3 can be traced to other DNA sequences in this sample. The rearrangement uses TRBV5-4 and TRBJ2-7; possibly TRBD2 for D (5 bases). The length of the CDR3 is 13 residues. V lost 0 bases, J lost 2 bases, and 6 bases lay in between. CDR1 and CDR2 (germline): SGHNT, YYREEE (reference sequence). Here the CDR3 DNA reads TGTGCCAGCAGCTTGGGAGGGACCTACGAGCAGTACTTC. Protein: CASSLGGTYEQYF. The full variable domain, rest sourced from reference TRBV5-4 and TRBJ2-7, is ETGVTQSPTHLIKTRGQQVTLRCSSQSGHNTVSWYQQALGQGPQFIFQYYREEENGRGNFPPRFSGLQFPNYSSELNVNALELDDSALYLCASSLGGTYEQYFGPGTRLTVT.

The chain carries TRBV25-1 and TRBJ1-4, with TRBD1 as a possible D gene (5 bases). The CDR3 contains 16 residues. Germline lookup yields CDR1 MGHDK and CDR2 SYGVNS. Trimming took off 3 bases at V and 4 bases at J, with 15 bases between the two ends. The CDR3, as DNA: TGTGCCAGCAGTGAGACCCCCGGGGCCAATAATGAAAAACTGTTTTTT. This encodes CASSETPGANNEKLFF.

V is TRBV5-4 and J is TRBJ2-5; TRBD2 is a possible D gene (6 bases). The V and J ends lost 3 bases and 1 base respectively, with 16 bases between them. CDR1 and CDR2 from the germline V gene are SGHNT and YYREEE (reference sequence). The CDR3 is made up of 16 amino acids. CDR3 sequence: CASSSPGRTGQETQYF. The DNA for the CDR3 is TGTGCCAGCAGCTCCCCGGGGAGGACCGGCCAAGAGACCCAGTACTTC. Looking up the rest from reference TRBV5-4 and TRBJ2-5 gives the full variable domain: ETGVTQSPTHLIKTRGQQVTLRCSSQSGHNTVSWYQQALGQGPQFIFQYYREEENGRGNFPPRFSGLQFPNYSSELNVNALELDDSALYLCASSSPGRTGQETQYFGPGTRLLVL.

The gene calls are TRBV5-1 and TRBJ2-7; D may correspond to TRBD1 or TRBD2 (5 bases each). From germline, CDR1 is SGHRS and CDR2 YFSETQ. The CDR3 has 15 residues. V lost 4 bases and J lost 0, with 14 bases in between. The DNA for the CDR3 is TGCGCCAGCAGCAGGCTCTTGGGGGACTCCTACGAGCAGTACTTC. This sequence encodes CASSRLLGDSYEQYF.

The rearrangement links TRBV18 to TRBJ2-2, with 12 positions matching TRBD2. This CDR3 is built from 17 residues. Germline lookup yields CDR1 KGHSH and CDR2 LQKENI. After removal of 5 bases from V and 4 bases from J, the junction contained 8 bases not matched to a gene. The CDR3 protein is CASSSILAGGFTGELFF. The CDR3 nucleotides are TGTGCCAGCTCATCTATACTAGCGGGAGGATTCACCGGGGAGCTGTTTTTT.

A remark on this clone: This specimen includes other DNA sequences encoding the same CDR3. V gene TRBV18 combines with J gene TRBJ1-5; D remains unclear. CDR3 length: 14 residues. Germline lookup yields CDR1 KGHSH and CDR2 LQKENI. The V end lost 1 base, the J end lost 3 bases, and 7 bases lay between the germline ends. The DNA for the CDR3 is TGTGCCAGCTCACCACAGGGATTCAATCAGCCCCAGCATTTT. Residues: CASSPQGFNQPQHF.

This sequence joins TRBV4-3 and TRBJ2-1; D call uncertain. The germline V gene encodes CDR1 LGHNA and CDR2 YSLEER. CDR3 length: 16 residues. V was cut by 3 bases and J by 2 bases, with 14 bases left in between. Here the CDR3 DNA reads TGCGCCAGCAGCCATTTAGGTAGCCCAACCTACAATGAGCAGTTCTTC. The encoded protein is CASSHLGSPTYNEQFF.

CDR3 nucleotides: TGTGCCAGCAGCAGGGGACTAGCGGGAGGAACCCAAGAGACCCAGTACTTC. Translated, it gives CASSRGLAGGTQETQYF. The V gene is TRBV7-6, the J gene TRBJ2-5, with 15 bases that match TRBD2. This CDR3 region has 17 residues. CDR1 SGHVS and CDR2 FNYEAQ come from the germline V gene. After removal of 5 bases from V and 1 base from J, the junction contained 5 bases not matched to a gene. Based on the CDR3 plus reference TRBV7-6 and TRBJ2-5, the full variable domain is GAGVSQSPRYKVTKRGQDVALRCDPISGHVSLYWYRQALGQGPEFLTYFNYEAQQDKSGLPNDRFSAERPEGSISTLTIQRTEQRDSAMYRCASSRGLAGGTQETQYFGPGTRLLVL.

The V and J genes are TRBV5-4 and TRBJ2-1; D possibly matches TRBD1 or TRBD2 (5 bases each). There are 18 residues in the CDR3. Germline values: CDR1 SGHNT, CDR2 YYREEE (reference sequence). V lost 2 bases, J lost 9 bases, and 27 bases lay in between. CDR3 region: CASSFTGQGARRYGEQFF. Written as DNA, the CDR3 is TGTGCCAGCAGCTTCACTGGGCAGGGCGCCCGGAGGTACGGTGAGCAGTTCTTC.

The chain combines TRBV6-6 with TRBJ2-3; 7 nucleotides agree with TRBD2. CDR3 length: 13 amino acids. Germline loops: CDR1 MNHNY, CDR2 SVGAGI (reference sequence). V lost 8 bases and J lost 2; bases outside the gene matches: 4. The CDR3 bases are TGTGCCAGCCAAAGCGGGGACACAGATACGCAGTATTTT. Protein sequence: CASQSGDTDTQYF.